This entry features one T cell receptor (beta chain) sequence. Its antigen is unknown. TCR beta VDJ combinations and CDR3 sequences were profiled from genomic DNA. TCRdb used MiXCR to reprocess the reads, holding one entry per CDR3 protein. Of 35,000 to 45,000 distinct CDR3 sequences listed, approximately 71% were seen once; the top ten hold less than 25%. This sample is drawn from a study of CD8+CD57+ T cells in acquired aplastic anemia. Study-level background: An average of approximately 3.2 ug of DNA was obtained from sorted CD4+ and CD8+ cells.

The CDR3 has 14 residues. Germline V gene sequence: CDR1 DFQATT, CDR2 SNEGSKA (reference sequence). The ends lost 6 bases at V and 5 bases at J; junction bases unmatched: 10. Study-level results: Patients had under 30 CD8+ CDR3 sequences in common with controls (the shared set).

The clonotype comes from a human donor in good health, serving as a control. The V call is TRBV20-1, the J call TRBJ2-7, with TRBD1 identical over 10 bases. The sample was sorted CD4+, CD8+, or CD8+CD57+ T cells (not recorded which) from PBMCs. The CDR3 here is CSAIAGTGADEQYF. CDR3 sequence (DNA): TGCAGTGCGATAGCCGGGACAGGGGCCGACGAGCAGTACTTC.